This T cell receptor (beta chain) derives from a study of shared clonotypes between healthy human individuals. Clones were read by immunoSEQ multiplex PCR, and TCRdb kept only the in-frame ones, dropping some. This sample has over a million clones, with about four fifths found just once. There are 12 residues in the CDR3. Germline V lookup: CDR1 SGHDT, CDR2 YYEEEE. The ends were cut back, 3 bases at V and 10 bases at J, with 11 bases in the middle. The sequence was obtained from a man between 18 and 35 years old in good health. Some clones in this sample may be carry-over from other donors' samples. The rearrangement joins TRBV5-6 to TRBJ2-1; TRBD2 might be the D (6 bases). Specimen: memory CD4+ T cells from PBMCs. The subset: CD45RA-negative fraction. The CDR3 DNA is TGTGCCAGCAGCTGGGGGGTGGAGGAGCAGTTCTTC. It is translated as CASSWGVEEQFF.